These 25 T cell receptor beta chains were sequenced from one sample in a study of T cell responses to AZD1222 COVID-19 vaccine. Assay used: immunoSEQ multiplex PCR; TCRdb lists only in-frame clones, some missing. The sample shows about 130,000 clones, around 83% of them seen only once. This specimen was peripheral blood, taken 28 days after the second AZD1222 dose. The receptors derive from an adult who received the AZD1222 COVID-19 vaccine.

The gene calls are TRBV15 and TRBJ1-1; TRBD1 might be the D (6 bases). The germline V and J ends were trimmed by 6 bases and 3 bases, with 17 bases remaining between them. Germline V gene lookup returns CDR1 LNHNV and CDR2 YYDKDF (reference sequence). The CDR3 is made up of 15 amino acids. Here the CDR3 reads CATRDSQRGDTEAFF. The CDR3, as DNA: TGTGCCACCAGGGACAGTCAAAGGGGGGACACTGAAGCTTTCTTT.

This clone was seen ten or more times. The chain links TRBV5-6 to TRBJ2-1; TRBD2 aligns across 11 bases. J was trimmed by 8 bases and V by 0 bases; bases with no gene match: 4. Germline V CDR1 and CDR2: SGHDT, YYEEEE. This CDR3 has 15 residues. CDR3 DNA: TGTGCCAGCAGCTTGGGCCTAGCGGGGGGACATGAGCAGTTCTTC. Protein product: CASSLGLAGGHEQFF.

CDR3 sequence: CASSLGGSGANVLTF. The CDR3 DNA follows: TGTGCCAGCAGCTTAGGGGGATCCGGGGCCAACGTCCTGACTTTC. This chain connects TRBV7-6 to TRBJ2-6; no clear D. This CDR3 comprises 15 residues. Per germline, CDR1 SGHVS and CDR2 FNYEAQ. With 1 base removed from V and 4 bases from J, the gap between germline ends came to 8 bases.

The V and J genes are TRBV7-2 and TRBJ2-3; 8 positions agree with TRBD2. The germline gives CDR1 SGHTA, CDR2 FQGNSA. This CDR3 has 13 residues. Germline trimming cut 1 base from V and 9 bases from J; bases unmatched to any gene: 3. CDR3 in DNA: TGTGCCAGCAGCTTAGACCAGCGGGGGACGCAGTATTTT. Its translation is CASSLDQRGTQYF.

The DNA of the CDR3 is TGCAGCGTTGTCGGCACCGTGGGTAAGAATGAGCAGTTCTTC. It yields the protein CSVVGTVGKNEQFF. This sequence joins TRBV29-1 and TRBJ2-1; D is undetermined. CDR1 is SQVTM and CDR2 is ANQGSEA in the germline V gene. The CDR3 has 14 residues. V lost 4 bases, J lost 7 bases, and 17 bases lay in between.

This clone came up once. V usage is TRBV6-5 and J usage is TRBJ2-7; no definite D call. In germline, CDR1 is MNHEY, CDR2 SVGAGI. The CDR3 runs 13 residues. Deletions cut 9 bases from V and 2 bases from J, with 14 bases between. The CDR3 is CASHAGFPYEQYF. The CDR3 coding sequence is TGTGCCAGTCATGCCGGGTTCCCCTACGAGCAGTACTTC.

The V and J genes are TRBV4-1 and TRBJ1-4; unclear D gene. The germline V gene has CDR1 MGHRA and CDR2 YSYEKL. Trimming took 1 base from V and 7 from J, leaving 19 bases between them. This CDR3 has 17 amino acids. Written as DNA, the CDR3 is TGCGCCAGCAGCCAAGGGGCAGCGCGGAGGACCATTGAAAAACTGTTTTTT. This translates into CASSQGAARRTIEKLFF.

The J gene is TRBJ1-6, the V gene TRBV7-2, with TRBD1 identical over 7 bases. The CDR3 runs 15 residues. CDR1 and CDR2 (germline): SGHTA, FQGNSA. Unmatched junction bases numbered 9, after V lost 8 bases and J lost 5 bases. CDR3 residues: CASAGRGLDNSPLHF. The CDR3 bases are TGTGCCAGCGCGGGTAGGGGGCTGGATAATTCACCCCTCCACTTT.

The chain uses TRBV3-1 (or the pseudogene TRBV3-2) and TRBJ2-5; D gene uncertain. The germline V gene encodes CDR1 LGHDT and CDR2 YNNKEL (reference sequence). V was shortened by 6 bases and J by 4 bases, with 9 bases between the two germline ends. The length of the CDR3 is 12 residues. The CDR3 loop is CASRQNRETQYF. Written as DNA, the CDR3 is TGTGCCAGCAGACAAAACAGAGAGACCCAGTACTTC.

This clone was counted a few times. This chain connects TRBV7-9 to TRBJ1-5, with 10 positions matching TRBD1. Germline V lookup: CDR1 SEHNR, CDR2 FQNEAQ (reference sequence). The CDR3 runs 16 residues. V was pared by 5 bases and J by 3 bases, with 7 bases of the junction left unmatched. This CDR3 is CASSITGTGDNQPQHF. The CDR3 DNA follows: TGTGCCAGCAGCATTACCGGGACAGGGGACAATCAGCCCCAGCATTTT. Full variable domain (rest looked up from reference TRBV7-9 and TRBJ1-5): DTGVSQNPRHKITKRGQNVTFRCDPISEHNRLYWYRQTLGQGPEFLTYFQNEAQLEKSRLLSDRFSAERPKGSFSTLEIQRTEQGDSAMYLCASSITGTGDNQPQHFGDGTRLSIL.

This rearrangement joins TRBV6-5 to TRBJ1-1; D gene ambiguous. The length of the CDR3 is 13 residues. Germline CDR1 is MNHEY and CDR2 is SVGAGI. Trimming shortened V by 7 bases and J by 6 bases, and 15 bases separated the two germline ends. CDR3 region: CASTVAQYAEAFF. In DNA form, the CDR3 reads TGTGCCAGCACCGTGGCGCAGTACGCTGAAGCTTTCTTT.

This clone was detected a few times. The chain combines TRBV7-2 with TRBJ2-1, with a possible D match to TRBD2 (6 bases). The CDR3 runs 15 residues. V lost 5 bases, J lost 2 bases, and 13 bases lay in between. CDR1 is SGHTA and CDR2 is FQGNSA in the germline V gene. As DNA, the CDR3 is TGTGCCAGCAGCCCGACGCCGGGGGCCTACAATGAGCAGTTCTTC. Encoded protein: CASSPTPGAYNEQFF.

CDR3 residues: CASSPPLGADGYTF. The DNA of the CDR3 is TGTGCCAGCAGCCCCCCCTTAGGGGCTGATGGCTACACCTTC. The rearrangement uses TRBV9 and TRBJ1-2, with a possible D match to TRBD1 (5 bases). From germline, CDR1 is SGDLS and CDR2 YYNGEE. Trimming took off 4 bases at V and 6 bases at J, with 16 bases between the two ends. The CDR3 runs to 14 residues.

The chain couples TRBV5-1 to TRBJ2-3; D tentatively reads TRBD1 or TRBD2 (5 bases each). Trimming removed 6 bases at V and 4 bases at J, with 21 bases between. The germline gives CDR1 SGHRS, CDR2 YFSETQ. The CDR3 sequence is 16 residues long. CDR3 in amino acids: CASTFDGAYPPDTQYF. The CDR3 DNA is TGCGCCAGCACCTTTGACGGGGCCTATCCCCCAGATACGCAGTATTTT.

The chain links TRBV6-5 to TRBJ2-4, with 7 bases that match TRBD2. Germline-derived CDR1 and CDR2 are MNHEY and SVGAGI. This CDR3 comprises 14 residues. The J segment lost 1 base and the V segment lost 7 bases, leaving 4 bases of the junction unmatched. The CDR3 reads CASKRGEAKNIQYF. CDR3 nucleotide sequence: TGTGCCAGCAAACGGGGGGAGGCCAAAAACATTCAGTACTTC.

This clone is a singleton in its sample. The rearrangement uses TRBV7-2 and TRBJ2-2; unclear D gene. V shed 1 base and J shed 1 base, with 10 bases lying between them. CDR3 size: 16 residues. The V gene's germline CDR1 is SGHTA and CDR2 FQGNSA. For the CDR3, the DNA is TGTGCCAGCAGCTTAGTCGGCCCTCTGAACACCGGGGAGCTGTTTTTT. Translating it yields CASSLVGPLNTGELFF.

The J gene is TRBJ2-3, the V gene TRBV27, with a weak D call TRBD2 (5 bases). Germline V gene lookup returns CDR1 MNHEY and CDR2 SMNVEV (reference sequence). With 5 bases removed from V and 5 bases from J, the gap between germline ends came to 17 bases. The CDR3 is made up of 15 amino acids. CDR3 DNA: TGTGCCAGCAGTCCCCGAGGGCGGGCCCGAGATACGCAGTATTTT. This encodes CASSPRGRARDTQYF.

The J gene is TRBJ2-2, the V gene TRBV30; 10 bases line up with TRBD1. Germline loops: CDR1 GTSNPN, CDR2 SVGIG (reference sequence). J lost 6 bases, V lost 4 bases, and 11 bases had no gene match. The CDR3 sequence is 16 residues long. As DNA, the CDR3 is TGTGCCTGGAAAGGAAGGAGACAGGGGGCAGCCGGGGAGCTGTTTTTT. Translation: CAWKGRRQGAAGELFF.

The chain links TRBV11-3 to TRBJ2-5; either TRBD1 or TRBD2 may fit D (5 bases each). This CDR3 is 14 amino acids long. The germline V and J ends were trimmed by 0 bases and 4 bases, with 9 bases remaining between them. The germline V gene encodes CDR1 SGHNT and CDR2 YENEEA. The DNA of the CDR3 is TGTGCCAGCAGCTTAGATCCGAGGGGAGAGACCCAGTACTTC. Amino acid sequence: CASSLDPRGETQYF.

V gene TRBV6-5 combines with J gene TRBJ2-7, with TRBD2 matching over 10 bases. CDR3 length: 14 residues. Germline trimming cut 7 bases from V and 4 bases from J; bases unmatched to any gene: 7. Germline CDR1 MNHEY, CDR2 SVGAGI. The CDR3 nucleotides are TGTGCCAGCAATAGCGGGGGGACTTCGTACGAGCAGTACTTC. Residues: CASNSGGTSYEQYF.

This chain joins TRBV10-3 and TRBJ1-1; 7 positions agree with TRBD1. This CDR3 has 14 amino acids. The ends lost 2 bases at V and 3 bases at J; junction bases unmatched: 3. Per the germline V gene, CDR1 is ENHRY and CDR2 is SYGVKD. For the CDR3, the DNA is TGTGCCATCAGTGAGAGGACAGGAGACACTGAAGCTTTCTTT. Translated, it gives CAISERTGDTEAFF.

This chain uses TRBV27 with TRBJ1-5; 8 nucleotides agree with TRBD1. This CDR3 is 16 amino acids long. Germline V gene lookup returns CDR1 MNHEY and CDR2 SMNVEV (reference sequence). With 3 bases clipped from V and 0 bases from J, the junction kept 4 bases outside the gene matches. Here the CDR3 DNA reads TGTGCCAGCAGTTTTCGGACAGGGCTTAGCAATCAGCCCCAGCATTTT. Translation gives CASSFRTGLSNQPQHF.

The CDR3, as DNA: TGTGCCAGCAGCTCGCCCCCGGGTGACAATGAGCAGTTCTTC. Translation: CASSSPPGDNEQFF. The chain uses TRBV3-1 (or the pseudogene TRBV3-2) and TRBJ2-1; no firm D call. Looked up from germline, CDR1 is LGHDT and CDR2 is YNNKEL (reference sequence). V was trimmed by 5 bases and J by 5 bases, leaving 13 bases between them. This CDR3 is 14 amino acids long.

The chain recombines TRBV6-1 with TRBJ1-5; 7 bases fit TRBD1. The germline gives CDR1 MNHNS, CDR2 SASEGT. The CDR3 contains 17 residues. J gave up 0 bases and V 3 bases, and 8 bases lay outside the gene matches. The CDR3 DNA reads as TGTGCCAGCAGTGACTTAGGGGGCACTTATAGCAATCAGCCCCAGCATTTT. Amino acid sequence: CASSDLGGTYSNQPQHF.

The chain carries TRBV19 and TRBJ2-3; D remains ambiguous. The CDR3 is 13 residues long. V lost 6 bases and J lost 0, with 7 bases in between. The germline V gene has CDR1 LNHDA and CDR2 SQIVND (reference sequence). The CDR3 coding sequence is TGTGCCAGTAGGGGAACTAGCACAGATACGCAGTATTTT. It encodes CASRGTSTDTQYF.